The 2 T cell receptor beta chains listed next were all sequenced from one sample in a study of T cell changes during pregnancy in multiple sclerosis. The table came from immunoSEQ multiplex PCR; TCRdb's copy has only in-frame clones and leaves some out. The table has tens of thousands of clones, over 85% seen once. This specimen consisted of peripheral blood, obtained in the first trimester of pregnancy. The source of these receptors is a female donor with multiple sclerosis, enrolled in a pregnancy study.

In this sample, this clone turned up a few times. The chain couples TRBV5-1 to TRBJ2-1; TRBD2 aligns across 7 bases. V dropped 3 bases and J dropped 2; count of bases not matched to a gene: 8. The CDR3 runs 16 residues. CDR1 is SGHRS and CDR2 is YFSETQ in the germline V gene. Written as DNA, the CDR3 is TGCGCCAGCAGCTCAACTCTCGCGGGAGCCTACAATGAGCAGTTCTTC. Translated, it gives CASSSTLAGAYNEQFF.

The rearrangement links TRBV6-1 to TRBJ2-6, with 8 bases aligning to TRBD1. This CDR3 contains 17 residues. Germline V CDR1 and CDR2: MNHNS, SASEGT. J was trimmed by 0 bases and V by 3 bases; bases with no gene match: 4. CDR3 sequence: CASSDGQGLSGANVLTF. The DNA of the CDR3 is TGTGCCAGCAGTGACGGACAGGGCCTCTCTGGGGCCAACGTCCTGACTTTC.